These 8 T cell receptor beta chains came from one sample sequenced in a study of cytomegalovirus exposure and HLA in healthy donors (dated by TCRdb to the late 2010s). Libraries were prepared through the immunoSEQ multiplex PCR assay. For the multiplex PCR, a mixture combining 60 forward primers for TCR Vbeta segments and 13 reverse primers for TCR Jbeta segments was used. The immuneACCESS repertoire file appears here via TCRdb, limited to in-frame rearrangements. These files lack a portion of the clones; in checked studies, under half of the deficit traces to unresolved V genes, and the cause of the others is not known. The sample data list 200,000 to 250,000 clones, and more than 65% of these were observed just once. Of the sample, 1.7% falls within the top ten clones. Sample: PBMCs. The receptors stem from a man aged 50 to 60 in good health and CMV-seronegative.

The chain recombines TRBV7-3 with TRBJ2-2; 7 bases are shared with TRBD2. In germline, CDR1 is SGHTA, CDR2 FQGTGA. The CDR3 spans 16 residues. With V trimmed by 1 base and J by 4 bases, 6 bases remained unmatched. The CDR3 is CASSLIKREGTGELFF. The CDR3 DNA reads TGTGCCAGCAGCTTAATAAAGCGGGAAGGCACCGGGGAGCTGTTTTTT. The full variable domain, completed using reference TRBV7-3 and TRBJ2-2, is GAGVSQTPSNKVTEKGKYVELRCDPISGHTALYWYRQSLGQGPEFLIYFQGTGAADDSGLPNDRFFAVRPEGSVSTLKIQRTERGDSAVYLCASSLIKREGTGELFFGEGSRLTVL.

V is TRBV9 and J is TRBJ2-7, with 7 bases lining up with TRBD1. This CDR3 is built from 15 residues. In germline, CDR1 is SGDLS, CDR2 YYNGEE. Trimming removed 0 bases from V and 4 bases from J; junction bases left unmatched: 7. The CDR3 spells CASSVEGGRLYEQYF. The CDR3, as DNA: TGTGCCAGCAGCGTAGAAGGGGGCCGCTTGTACGAGCAGTACTTC.

The chain couples TRBV18 to TRBJ2-2, with TRBD1 matching over 11 bases. The junction had 6 bases not matched to a gene; V was cut back by 5 bases and J by 4 bases. This CDR3 is 16 amino acids long. CDR1 KGHSH and CDR2 LQKENI come from the germline V gene. The CDR3 sequence is CASSTWTGGSTGELFF. Written as DNA, the CDR3 is TGTGCCAGCTCAACCTGGACAGGGGGCAGCACCGGGGAGCTGTTTTTT.

This rearrangement joins TRBV5-5 to TRBJ2-5, with a tentative D call TRBD2 (6 bases). CDR1 is SGHKS and CDR2 is YYEKEE in the germline V gene (reference sequence). This CDR3 contains 12 residues. Trimming left V 8 bases short and J 3 bases short, with 11 bases between. The DNA of the CDR3 is TGTGCCAGGGGACTGCCAGAAGAGACCCAGTACTTC. Its translation: CARGLPEETQYF. Supplemented by reference TRBV5-5 and TRBJ2-5, the full variable domain reads DAGVTQSPTHLIKTRGQQVTLRCSPISGHKSVSWYQQVLGQGPQFIFQYYEKEERGRGNFPDRFSARQFPNYSSELNVNALLLGDSALYLCARGLPEETQYFGPGTRLLVL.

The J gene is TRBJ2-5, the V gene TRBV19; TRBD1 is a possible D gene (6 bases). The DNA end is a closer match to TRBJ2-7, so the J assignment may be wrong. The CDR3 runs 14 residues. Germline assignment: CDR1 LNHDA and CDR2 SQIVND (reference sequence). The CDR3 spells CASSYRAWDYEQYF. CDR3 coding DNA: TGTGCCAGTAGTTACAGGGCCTGGGATTACGAGCAGTACTTC.

The chain uses TRBV10-3 and TRBJ2-3; 8 nucleotides line up with TRBD2. CDR3 size: 17 residues. V lost 3 bases and J lost 3; bases outside the gene matches: 11. Germline CDR1 and CDR2: ENHRY and SYGVKD. The chain's CDR3 is CAISDGLAGGGTDTQYF. For the CDR3, the DNA is TGTGCCATCAGTGATGGCCTAGCGGGTGGAGGGACAGATACGCAGTATTTT.

The genes are TRBV19 and TRBJ2-4, with 7 positions matching TRBD2. J gave up 7 bases and V 3 bases, and 9 bases lay outside the gene matches. CDR1 and CDR2 from the germline V gene are LNHDA and SQIVND (reference sequence). The CDR3 is 15 amino acids. The chain's CDR3 is CASSIDGRTRNIQYF. CDR3 coding DNA: TGTGCCAGTAGTATCGACGGGAGGACCCGGAACATTCAGTACTTC.

This clone showed up just a few times. The V and J genes are TRBV25-1 and TRBJ1-1; possible D gene TRBD1, 5 bases. The germline V gene encodes CDR1 MGHDK and CDR2 SYGVNS. This CDR3 region has 14 residues. The ends were cut back, 5 bases at V and 2 bases at J, with 12 bases in the middle. In DNA, the CDR3 is TGTGCCAGCAGTCTCCTCGGGACTAACACTGAAGCTTTCTTT. It yields the protein CASSLLGTNTEAFF. The full variable domain, rest sourced from reference TRBV25-1 and TRBJ1-1, is EADIYQTPRYLVIGTGKKITLECSQTMGHDKMYWYQQDPGMELHLIHYSYGVNSTEKGDLSSESTVSRIRTEHFPLTLESARPSHTSQYLCASSLLGTNTEAFFGQGTRLTVV.